This T cell receptor (beta chain) was observed in a study of T cell repertoires in cytomegalovirus infection. Overall study: Both a matching HLA type and CMV infection were indicated by public TCR beta signatures.

The CDR3 spans 14 residues. The J segment lost 4 bases and the V segment lost 8 bases, leaving 6 bases of the junction unmatched. The germline gives CDR1 SNHLY, CDR2 FYNNEI. Ten or more counts support this clonotype. The antigen is undetermined. TCRdb recomputed calls from the reads with MiXCR, one row per CDR3 protein. This table has about 230,000 distinct CDR3 sequences, about 7% appearing once. Findings of the study overall: CMV carriers having the relevant HLA were flagged by cumulative public TCR beta family frequency. Dominating the ex vivo response were HLA-C-restricted CMV-specific TCR beta clonotypes.

The TCR comes from a human donor in good health (CMV status not recorded). Some clones in this sample may be carry-over from other donors' samples. The chain is built from TRBV2 and TRBJ2-5; 11 bases are shared with TRBD1. Sequencing was done on a sample of PBMCs. The CDR3 bases are TGTGCCAGCGGACAGGGGGCGAATCTAGAGACCCAGTACTTC. Translation gives CASGQGANLETQYF.